This record concerns one TCR beta chain sequence. This specimen belongs to a study of Ad26.COV2.S vaccination and SARS-CoV-2 variants. Noted treatment: roughly 18 received Ad26.COV2.S at low or high dose, single or two shots; roughly five received placebo; per-sample allocation not given. Specimens were obtained on day 63 following the first vaccine or placebo injection. The table came from immunoSEQ multiplex PCR; TCRdb's copy has only in-frame clones and leaves some out. Of 300,000 to 350,000 clones in the sample, about 87% were seen once. Germline V CDR1 and CDR2: MNHEY, SMNVEV (reference sequence). V was trimmed by 6 bases and J by 3 bases, leaving 11 bases between them. The CDR3 length is 13 residues.

The chain recombines TRBV27 with TRBJ1-2; D call uncertain. The clonotype comes from a person aged 18-65 years who received the Ad26.COV2.S COVID-19 vaccine or a placebo. The material sequenced was peripheral blood, taken in a trial of Ad26.COV2.S vaccine versus placebo. CDR3: CASRTASHYGYTF. CDR3 DNA: TGTGCCAGCAGAACAGCTTCCCACTATGGCTACACCTTC.